Below are 5 T cell receptor beta chains sequenced from a single sample in a study of blood T cell repertoires in COVID-19. Clones were sequenced by immunoSEQ multiplex PCR, and TCRdb holds only the in-frame ones, with some missing. The table shows roughly 340,000 clones, with 70% to 90% occurring only once. Sequenced material: PBMCs or T cells enriched from blood (not recorded which). Receptors were obtained from a man aged 40-55 years in a cohort exposed to, infected with or recovered from COVID-19 (not recorded which).

The V gene is TRBV28, the J gene TRBJ2-5; 7 bases fit TRBD1. With V trimmed by 5 bases and J by 5 bases, 5 bases remained unmatched. In germline, CDR1 is MDHEN, CDR2 SYDVKM. This CDR3 comprises 13 residues. The DNA of the CDR3 is TGTGCCAGCAGTCAACAGGGGTGGGAGACCCAGTACTTC. It translates to CASSQQGWETQYF.

This chain joins TRBV27 and TRBJ2-1, with a tentative D call TRBD1 (6 bases). V lost 5 bases, J lost 8 bases, and 19 bases lay in between. Germline values: CDR1 MNHEY, CDR2 SMNVEV (reference sequence). This CDR3 has 15 amino acids. CDR3 in DNA: TGTGCCAGCAGTAGAGGGGACATCTTCGGCGATGAGCAGTTCTTC. It is translated as CASSRGDIFGDEQFF.

The chain joins TRBV27 to TRBJ2-7; 7 nucleotides agree with TRBD1. V was pared by 6 bases and J by 3 bases, with 14 bases of the junction left unmatched. The CDR3 runs to 16 residues. The germline V gene encodes CDR1 MNHEY and CDR2 SMNVEV (reference sequence). CDR3 in amino acids: CASSRGERQGVYEQYF. CDR3 nucleotides: TGTGCCAGCAGCCGCGGAGAGCGTCAGGGGGTCTACGAGCAGTACTTC.

The gene calls are TRBV5-6 and TRBJ1-2; 9 nucleotides match TRBD1. V lost 0 bases to trimming and J lost 8 bases; unmatched junction nucleotides: 14. The CDR3 loop spans 17 amino acids. Germline CDR1 SGHDT, CDR2 YYEEEE. The CDR3 DNA reads as TGTGCCAGCAGCTTGGGGACAGGGGTAATGCTTATCTTCGGCTACACCTTC. Protein sequence: CASSLGTGVMLIFGYTF.

V is TRBV27 and J is TRBJ1-2; 7 bases align to TRBD1. J lost 5 bases, V lost 6 bases, and 0 bases had no gene match. CDR1 and CDR2 (germline): MNHEY, SMNVEV (reference sequence). This CDR3 has 11 residues. The CDR3 loop is CASRGQYGYTF. The CDR3 DNA follows: TGTGCCAGCAGGGGACAGTATGGCTACACCTTC.